These 7 T cell receptor beta chains share one sample of origin, sequenced in a study of cytomegalovirus exposure and HLA in healthy donors. The protocol was immunoSEQ multiplex PCR, while the TCRdb copy is restricted to in-frame clones and leaves out a portion. In the table there are approximately 150,000 clones, more than 80% of which are singletons. The material sequenced was PBMCs. The receptors here all came from a woman aged 18-29 years in good health and CMV-seropositive.

The chain has TRBV5-1 and TRBJ2-2; 10 bases map to TRBD2. V gave up 6 bases and J gave up 12 bases; unmatched junction bases: 17. The length of the CDR3 is 16 residues. Germline V gene lookup returns CDR1 SGHRS and CDR2 YFSETQ. The CDR3 coding sequence is TGCGCCAGCATTAAGAATGGACTAGCGGACGGTAGGAAGCTGTTTTTT. Its protein is CASIKNGLADGRKLFF.

V and J are TRBV19 and TRBJ2-3; D is possibly TRBD2 (7 bases). Trimming took 5 bases from V and 3 from J, leaving 12 bases between them. CDR1 and CDR2 (germline): LNHDA, SQIVND (reference sequence). The CDR3 is made up of 14 amino acids. The CDR3 protein is CASSPGGITDTQYF. As DNA, the CDR3 is TGTGCCAGTAGTCCGGGGGGCATTACAGATACGCAGTATTTT.

CDR3 loop: CASSWRPSSPYNEQFF. DNA of the CDR3: TGTGCCAGCAGTTGGCGTCCTAGTTCCCCCTACAATGAGCAGTTCTTC. The chain couples TRBV6-5 to TRBJ2-1; D gene unclear. This CDR3 has 16 residues. The germline V gene encodes CDR1 MNHEY and CDR2 SVGAGI. V lost 4 bases, J lost 2 bases, and 15 bases lay in between.

The genes are TRBV28 and TRBJ2-7, with D tentatively TRBD2 (6 bases). This CDR3 is 16 amino acids long. The germline V gene encodes CDR1 MDHEN and CDR2 SYDVKM. The germline V and J ends were trimmed by 7 bases and 2 bases, with 21 bases remaining between them. Here the CDR3 reads CASTPEVPGETYEQYF. The CDR3, as DNA: TGTGCCAGCACTCCAGAAGTTCCGGGGGAGACCTACGAGCAGTACTTC.

V is TRBV7-9 and J is TRBJ2-1; TRBD2 matches at 7 bases. CDR1 SEHNR and CDR2 FQNEAQ come from the germline V gene (reference sequence). The CDR3 consists of 17 residues. Losses at the gene ends were 1 base for V and 5 bases for J; bases not matched to a gene: 11. The CDR3 DNA follows: TGTGCCAGCAGCTTAGTCCGTGGGGGAGGGCGGGACAATGAGCAGTTCTTC. Protein: CASSLVRGGGRDNEQFF. Supplemented by reference TRBV7-9 and TRBJ2-1, the full variable domain reads DTGVSQNPRHKITKRGQNVTFRCDPISEHNRLYWYRQTLGQGPEFLTYFQNEAQLEKSRLLSDRFSAERPKGSFSTLEIQRTEQGDSAMYLCASSLVRGGGRDNEQFFGPGTRLTVL.

The chain is built from TRBV6-5 and TRBJ2-7; no clear D gene. Germline loops: CDR1 MNHEY, CDR2 SVGAGI. The CDR3 consists of 15 residues. The V end was cut by 2 bases, the J end by 5 bases, with 16 bases between. The CDR3 region has the DNA TGTGCCAGCAGTTACCAGGATCCTGGGCAGCACGAGCAGTACTTC. As protein: CASSYQDPGQHEQYF.

The rearrangement joins TRBV11-2 to TRBJ2-7; 9 bases are shared with TRBD1. V was pared by 5 bases and J by 2 bases, with 4 bases of the junction left unmatched. The germline gives CDR1 SGHAT, CDR2 FQNNGV. The CDR3 loop spans 14 amino acids. The CDR3 reads CASSRDRVTYEQYF. The CDR3 DNA is TGTGCCAGCAGCCGGGACAGGGTTACCTACGAGCAGTACTTC.